Below are 8 T cell receptor beta chains sequenced from a single sample in a study of T cells after yellow fever vaccination. TCRdb reanalysed the 5' RACE reads using MiXCR and keeps one entry per CDR3 protein. The sample has 25,000 to 30,000 distinct CDR3 sequences, about 5% seen once. The source was CD8+ T cells sorted from PBMCs, collected 10 days after the yellow fever booster vaccination. The source is a man younger than 40 who received the YFV17D yellow fever vaccine.

This clonotype was observed at least ten times. The chain combines TRBV19 with TRBJ2-5; 8 nucleotides agree with TRBD2. The germline CDR1 and CDR2 sequences are LNHDA and SQIVND (reference sequence). J gave up 4 bases and V 5 bases, and 15 bases lay outside the gene matches. The CDR3 contains 17 residues. The CDR3: CASSEMPAGALGETQYF. The CDR3 DNA follows: TGTGCCAGTAGTGAAATGCCAGCGGGAGCCCTTGGAGAGACCCAGTACTTC.

The gene calls are TRBV19 and TRBJ2-5, with D perhaps TRBD2 (6 bases). This CDR3 is built from 15 residues. Between the trimmed V and J ends, which lost 4 bases and 5 bases, there was a span of 17 bases. Per germline, CDR1 LNHDA and CDR2 SQIVND (reference sequence). CDR3 amino acids: CASSTRDLARETQYF. Here the CDR3 DNA reads TGTGCCAGTAGTACTCGGGACTTAGCCCGGGAGACCCAGTACTTC.

In this sample, this clonotype turned up many times. The chain recombines TRBV27 with TRBJ1-2; a possible D gene is TRBD1 (6 bases). CDR1 MNHEY and CDR2 SMNVEV come from the germline V gene (reference sequence). This CDR3 region has 14 residues. The germline V and J ends were trimmed by 0 bases and 3 bases, with 8 bases remaining between them. The chain's CDR3 is CASSLSAGDYGYTF. Here the CDR3 DNA reads TGTGCCAGCAGTTTATCGGCAGGGGACTATGGCTACACCTTC.

This clonotype was seen at least ten times. V usage is TRBV27 and J usage is TRBJ1-2; tentative D call: TRBD1 (5 bases). CDR1 MNHEY and CDR2 SMNVEV come from the germline V gene (reference sequence). The germline V and J ends were trimmed by 3 bases and 5 bases, with 22 bases remaining between them. The CDR3 extends over 17 amino acids. As DNA, the CDR3 is TGTGCCAGCAGTTTCAGGATCTATCGAGGGGAACATTATGGCTACACCTTC. It yields the protein CASSFRIYRGEHYGYTF.

This clonotype has just a few counts. The chain combines TRBV7-2 with TRBJ2-3; D remains unclear. Germline-derived CDR1 and CDR2 are SGHTA and FQGNSA. Trimming shortened V by 4 bases and J by 2 bases, and 13 bases separated the two germline ends. The CDR3 has 15 amino acids. The CDR3 DNA reads as TGTGCCAGCAGCTCAAGTTGGGATTCCACAGATACGCAGTATTTT. It encodes CASSSSWDSTDTQYF.

This clonotype has ten or more counts. The gene calls are TRBV11-2 and TRBJ2-1, with D unresolved. Germline CDR1 reads SGHAT; CDR2 reads FQNNGV. This CDR3 comprises 11 residues. The V end lost 5 bases, the J end lost 11 bases, and 10 bases lay between the germline ends. CDR3 sequence (DNA): TGTGCCAGCAGCGTGATGGGGAAGCAGTTCTTC. It is translated as CASSVMGKQFF.

This clonotype has a count of ten or more. The V gene is TRBV15, the J gene TRBJ2-3; D is undetermined. This CDR3 spans 15 amino acids. Germline V gene lookup returns CDR1 LNHNV and CDR2 YYDKDF (reference sequence). V was shortened by 6 bases and J by 4 bases, with 17 bases between the two germline ends. The CDR3 sequence: CATSLVASSPDTQYF. For the CDR3, the DNA is TGTGCCACCAGTCTCGTAGCAAGCAGCCCAGATACGCAGTATTTT.

This clonotype was recorded many times. The chain is built from TRBV27 and TRBJ2-7, with D maybe TRBD2 (6 bases). The V end lost 8 bases, the J end lost 4 bases, and 6 bases lay between the germline ends. The germline V gene encodes CDR1 MNHEY and CDR2 SMNVEV (reference sequence). The CDR3 has 10 residues. The DNA for the CDR3 is TGTGCCAGCGGGGGGTACGAGCAGTACTTC. It is translated as CASGGYEQYF.